These 20 T cell receptor beta chains originate from one sample sequenced in a study of blood T cell repertoires in COVID-19. Clones were sequenced by immunoSEQ multiplex PCR, and TCRdb holds only the in-frame ones, with some missing. The repertoire holds some 200,000 clones, 90% seen once, with around 0.53% in the top ten. Sequencing input: peripheral blood. These receptors were obtained from a man in his forties or fifties with acute or convalescent COVID-19.

This chain uses TRBV24-1 with TRBJ1-5; D may be TRBD1 (5 bases). Looked up from germline, CDR1 is KGHDR and CDR2 is SFDVKD. V was shortened by 5 bases and J by 3 bases, with 16 bases between the two germline ends. This CDR3 spans 16 amino acids. CDR3 region: CATSGSSSGPNQPQHF. CDR3 DNA: TGTGCCACCAGTGGCTCGTCATCAGGGCCCAATCAGCCCCAGCATTTT.

The chain joins TRBV7-2 to TRBJ2-1, with a weak D call TRBD2 (6 bases). Germline CDR1 and CDR2: SGHTA and FQGNSA. This CDR3 spans 15 amino acids. Trimming stripped 5 bases from V and 12 bases from J, with 23 bases between. The chain's CDR3 is CASSELAAGTFGQFF. The CDR3, as DNA: TGTGCCAGCAGCGAGCTGGCGGCGGGGACGTTTGGGCAGTTCTTC.

This chain connects TRBV6-2 or TRBV6-3 to TRBJ1-1, with D uncertain. Trimming took off 3 bases at V and 3 bases at J, with 8 bases between the two ends. Germline V gives CDR1 MNHEY, CDR2 SVGEGT. This CDR3 is built from 13 residues. The CDR3 is CASSYLRDTEAFF. The CDR3 DNA sequence: TGTGCCAGCAGTTATTTACGGGACACTGAAGCTTTCTTT.

V is TRBV7-8 and J is TRBJ1-2; 9 bases line up with TRBD1. V gave up 5 bases and J gave up 3 bases; unmatched junction bases: 7. CDR3 length: 15 amino acids. The germline V gene encodes CDR1 SGHVS and CDR2 FQNEAQ. Here the CDR3 reads CASSPNRGQHYGYTF. The CDR3 bases are TGTGCCAGCAGCCCGAACAGGGGGCAGCACTATGGCTACACCTTC.

The V call is TRBV19, the J call TRBJ1-3, with unresolved D. The CDR3 extends over 15 amino acids. V was cut by 2 bases and J by 1 base, with 9 bases left in between. Germline CDR1 is LNHDA and CDR2 is SQIVND (reference sequence). The CDR3 reads CASSISGYSGNTIYF. CDR3 coding DNA: TGTGCCAGTAGTATAAGCGGATATTCTGGAAACACCATATATTTT. The full variable domain, with the rest looked up from reference TRBV19 and TRBJ1-3, is DGGITQSPKYLFRKEGQNVTLSCEQNLNHDAMYWYRQDPGQGLRLIYYSQIVNDFQKGDIAEGYSVSREKKESFPLTVTSAQKNPTAFYLCASSISGYSGNTIYFGEGSWLTVV.

The V gene is TRBV5-1, the J gene TRBJ2-5; 7 bases line up with TRBD2. This CDR3 has 16 residues. Trimming took 6 bases from V and 5 from J; bases not matched to a gene: 16. Germline V gene data show CDR1 as SGHRS and CDR2 as YFSETQ. The CDR3 DNA reads TGCGCCAGCACCCCCCTTAAGAGCGGGGCGGGGGAGACCCAGTACTTC. Translation: CASTPLKSGAGETQYF.

The rearrangement joins TRBV4-1 to TRBJ2-2; 10 positions match TRBD2. Per germline, CDR1 MGHRA and CDR2 YSYEKL. The length of the CDR3 is 20 residues. The V segment lost 0 bases and the J segment 3 bases; nucleotides outside the gene matches: 13. In DNA, the CDR3 is TGCGCCAGCAGCCAAGACAGGGGGCGTGGTAGCGGGAGGTACACCGGGGAGCTGTTTTTT. It yields the protein CASSQDRGRGSGRYTGELFF.

This sequence joins TRBV5-1 and TRBJ2-7, with TRBD1 matching 9 bases. This CDR3 has 14 amino acids. Germline V gene sequence: CDR1 SGHRS, CDR2 YFSETQ. The V and J ends lost 4 bases and 3 bases, in that order; junction bases with no gene match: 5. CDR3 DNA: TGCGCCAGCAGCGTCGCGGGACAGGGCTACGAGCAGTACTTC. As protein: CASSVAGQGYEQYF.

The CDR3 nucleotides are TGTGCCAGCCAGTTCACCAGCTCCTATAATTCACCCCTCCACTTT. This sequence encodes CASQFTSSYNSPLHF. The chain uses TRBV2 and TRBJ1-6; D remains ambiguous. In germline, CDR1 is SNHLY, CDR2 FYNNEI. The CDR3 extends over 15 amino acids. V was pared by 8 bases and J by 0 bases, with 11 bases between.

CDR3 nucleotide sequence: TGTGCCAGTAGTACCCGACGGGGTGATCAGCCCCAGCATTTT. Amino acid sequence: CASSTRRGDQPQHF. The rearrangement joins TRBV19 to TRBJ1-5; D is unclear. Trimming left V 4 bases short and J 5 bases short, with 12 bases between. The CDR3 has 14 residues. The germline V gene has CDR1 LNHDA and CDR2 SQIVND (reference sequence).

The chain uses TRBV9 and TRBJ2-7; 7 bases align to TRBD1. Germline assignment: CDR1 SGDLS and CDR2 YYNGEE. The CDR3 is 14 residues long. V trimming: 4 bases; J trimming: 0 bases; junction bases outside the gene matches: 4. The CDR3 sequence: CASSLRQGSYEQYV. In DNA, the CDR3 is TGTGCCAGCAGCCTGCGACAGGGCTCCTACGAGCAGTACGTC.

V usage is TRBV5-4 and J usage is TRBJ1-2, with TRBD1 identical over 8 bases. CDR1 SGHNT and CDR2 YYREEE come from the germline V gene (reference sequence). This CDR3 spans 12 amino acids. Trimming took 5 bases from V and 8 from J; bases not matched to a gene: 5. CDR3 coding DNA: TGTGCCAGCAGTTACGACAGGGGCGGCTACACCTTC. Its translation is CASSYDRGGYTF. The full variable domain, its missing parts supplied by reference TRBV5-4 and TRBJ1-2, is ETGVTQSPTHLIKTRGQQVTLRCSSQSGHNTVSWYQQALGQGPQFIFQYYREEENGRGNFPPRFSGLQFPNYSSELNVNALELDDSALYLCASSYDRGGYTFGSGTRLTVV.

This chain joins TRBV3-1 (or the pseudogene TRBV3-2) and TRBJ2-5; D ambiguous. CDR1 LGHDT and CDR2 YNNKEL come from the germline V gene (reference sequence). CDR3 length equals 16 residues. V lost 4 bases, J lost 5 bases, and 20 bases lay in between. CDR3 in DNA: TGTGCCAGCAGCCTCAGATGGCCCCTTTATCAGGAGACCCAGTACTTC. The encoded protein is CASSLRWPLYQETQYF.

The table lists this clone with a count of one. The chain employs TRBV19 and TRBJ2-2, with a weak D call TRBD1 (5 bases). V was pared by 3 bases and J by 0 bases, with 8 bases between. CDR1 and CDR2 (germline): LNHDA, SQIVND (reference sequence). There are 15 residues in the CDR3. CDR3 region: CASSIRTPNTGELFF. The CDR3 DNA reads TGTGCCAGTAGTATCCGGACACCGAACACCGGGGAGCTGTTTTTT.

The V gene is TRBV19, the J gene TRBJ2-2; 13 bases fit TRBD2. J lost 1 base, V lost 3 bases, and 8 bases had no gene match. The CDR3 runs to 19 residues. Germline loops: CDR1 LNHDA, CDR2 SQIVND (reference sequence). CDR3 residues: CASSIRTSGGPMNTGELFF. The CDR3 coding sequence is TGTGCCAGTAGTATTCGGACTAGCGGGGGCCCGATGAACACCGGGGAGCTGTTTTTT.

CDR3 sequence reads: CASRSGPGIGEKLFF. CDR3 DNA sequence: TGTGCCAGCCGCAGCGGCCCGGGCATCGGTGAAAAACTGTTTTTT. The rearrangement links TRBV7-9 to TRBJ1-4; no reliable D call. The CDR3 extends over 15 amino acids. Germline CDR1 is SEHNR and CDR2 is FQNEAQ (reference sequence). V lost 8 bases to trimming and J lost 7 bases, with 20 bases between them. Complete variable domain (other parts from reference TRBV7-9 and TRBJ1-4): DTGVSQNPRHKITKRGQNVTFRCDPISEHNRLYWYRQTLGQGPEFLTYFQNEAQLEKSRLLSDRFSAERPKGSFSTLEIQRTEQGDSAMYLCASRSGPGIGEKLFFGSGTQLSVL.

This clone showed up just a few times. The genes are TRBV7-8 and TRBJ1-6; tentatively, D is TRBD1 (5 bases). CDR3 length: 14 residues. V lost 2 bases and J lost 7, with 9 bases in between. Germline loops: CDR1 SGHVS, CDR2 FQNEAQ. CDR3 coding DNA: TGTGCCAGCAGCTTACAGGGCTGGAATTCACCCCTCCACTTT. Protein sequence: CASSLQGWNSPLHF.

The rearrangement uses TRBV5-1 and TRBJ2-3; D is ambiguous. The germline V gene has CDR1 SGHRS and CDR2 YFSETQ. V lost 0 bases and J 4 bases, leaving 9 bases between the germline ends. The CDR3 length is 14 residues. The CDR3: CASSLAKQADTQYF. The CDR3, as DNA: TGCGCCAGCAGCTTGGCCAAGCAGGCAGATACGCAGTATTTT.

V and J are TRBV5-1 and TRBJ2-7, with TRBD2 matching over 15 bases. Germline CDR1 is SGHRS and CDR2 is YFSETQ. The CDR3 is 16 residues long. V dropped 1 base and J dropped 6; count of bases not matched to a gene: 5. CDR3 protein: CASSLTGTSGRSEQYF. The CDR3 nucleotides are TGCGCCAGCAGCTTGACGGGGACTAGCGGGAGGAGCGAGCAGTACTTC.

The chain is built from TRBV5-1 and TRBJ2-2, with TRBD1 identical over 9 bases. This CDR3 comprises 14 residues. CDR1 and CDR2 (germline): SGHRS, YFSETQ. The junction had 5 bases not matched to a gene; V was cut back by 4 bases and J by 7 bases. Here the CDR3 DNA reads TGCGCCAGCAGCCTACAGGGGGCTGGCGGGGAGCTGTTTTTT. Amino acids: CASSLQGAGGELFF.